These T cell receptor beta chains were read from a single sample in a study of T-cell memory formation after mild COVID-19. MiXCR, applied by TCRdb to the 5' RACE reads, yields one record per CDR3 protein. The data contain 68,000 or so distinct CDR3 sequences, 16% of them singletons. Sequenced sample: PBMCs or a T cell subset sorted from them (not recorded which). These receptors came from an adult woman who had mild COVID-19 (a few samples of this study predate the infection). Cell type and time point are not known. CDR3s include the opening cysteine and the closing phenylalanine or tryptophan. A D gene is named only where the DNA matches it firmly. Clone size is stated in some rows and not others, as once, few, many or a class when expanded.

clone size	D gene	V gene	J gene	CDR3 DNA	CDR3 protein
few	NA	TRBV4-1	TRBJ2-7	TGCGCCAGCAGCCAAGGCCCGGGGAACGGCTACGAGCAGTACTTC	CASSQGPGNGYEQYF
NA	NA	TRBV19	TRBJ2-6	TGTGCCAGTAGTGGACCCTTGACTGGGGCCAACGTCCTGACTTTC	CASSGPLTGANVLTF
few	TRBD2	TRBV24-1	TRBJ2-3	TGTGCCACCGGTGGACTAGCGGGAGGGACAGATACGCAGTATTTT	CATGGLAGGTDTQYF
NA	NA	TRBV29-1	TRBJ2-7	TGCAGCGTTCAGGATCAGGGGAGCTCCTACGAGCAGTACTTC	CSVQDQGSSYEQYF
NA	NA	TRBV27	TRBJ2-1	TGTGCCAGCAGTTTATCCCCGCGGGAAAGCTCCTACAATGAGCAGTTCTTC	CASSLSPRESSYNEQFF
NA	NA	TRBV5-4	TRBJ1-1	TGTGCCAGCAGCTATACAGAGAACACTGAAGCTTTCTTT	CASSYTENTEAFF
few	NA	TRBV29-1	TRBJ1-2	TGCAGCGTTTTTGTCCCAGACCGGGGAAGGGAGTGGCGCTACACCTTC	CSVFVPDRGREWRYTF
NA	TRBD2	TRBV27	TRBJ2-1	TGTGCCAGCAGTTTGAATAGCGGGGGGCCTTTGGAGCAGTTCTTC	CASSLNSGGPLEQFF
NA	NA	TRBV3-1	TRBJ1-6	TGTGCCAGCAGCCAAGAAGGGACGGCCTATGGTTCACCCCTCCACTTT	CASSQEGTAYGSPLHF
NA	NA	TRBV9	TRBJ2-5	TGTGCCAGCAGCGTCACAGACCAAGAGACCCAGTACTTC	CASSVTDQETQYF
NA	NA	TRBV3-1	TRBJ2-2	TGTGCCAGCAGCCACCGTGGGGTGAACAGCGGGGAGCTGTTTTTT	CASSHRGVNSGELFF
few	NA	TRBV4-1	TRBJ2-7	TGCGCCAGCAGCCAAGAGAGGAACAGGGCACCCTTATACGAGCAGTACTTC	CASSQERNRAPLYEQYF
NA	NA	TRBV6-5	TRBJ1-1	TGTGCCAGCAGTTATGAGGGGCTGAACACTGAAGCTTTCTTT	CASSYEGLNTEAFF
NA	NA	TRBV4-3	TRBJ1-1	TGCGCCAGCAGCCAAGATACAGGGAGGGGAACTGAAGCTTTCTTT	CASSQDTGRGTEAFF
few	TRBD2	TRBV7-8	TRBJ2-1	TGTGCCAGCAGCCTATGGACTAGCGGGATTAATGAGCAGTTCTTC	CASSLWTSGINEQFF
few	NA	TRBV27	TRBJ1-5	TGTGCCAGCAGTTACACCGGTGGTGGTCAGCCCCAGCATTTT	CASSYTGGGQPQHF